This T cell receptor beta chain was observed in a study of shared clonotypes between healthy human individuals (dated by TCRdb to 2018 to 2020). As for the study more broadly: Two women and a few men aged 18 to 49 years were included in the cohort. For each donor, CD4 naive and CD4 memory were each given three plates, CD8 naive was given two plates, and CD8 memory was given one plate. The study deeply sequenced blood TCR repertoires of five healthy adults to estimate repertoire size and the extent of clonotype sharing between individuals. To increase sequencing depth and limit assay-specific biases, TCR repertoire library preparation and sequencing were carried out by different laboratories using diverse techniques. Leukapheresis yielded between about 0.85 and 10 billion PBMCs per donor.

Note on this clone: Which antigen it targets is not known. Base quality data are lacking; no much larger clone is found one base away.

Donors were healthy HIV-negative adults with no recently reported acute infections or vaccinations. All donors were Caucasian adults living in Nashville, Tennessee, USA. CD4+ T cells were enriched by magnetic negative selection; naive cells were then positively selected on CD45RA, and the negative fraction formed the memory subset. After blood collection by leukapheresis, PBMCs were isolated using Ficoll-Histopaque density gradient centrifugation and then cryopreserved in the vapor phase of liquid nitrogen. Purity and quantity of every magnetically sorted T cell population were checked by analytical flow cytometry. From each sorted fraction, genomic DNA was isolated and quantified by UV absorbance on a Nanodrop 2000c. The investigation overall reported the following: Incomplete sequencing was indicated by rarefaction of sorted-subset datasets, despite the large sequencing depth. The genetic and exposure-history diversity represented was limited by the small number of donors. Clonotypes shared by all four sorted-subset donors showed higher generation probabilities than non-shared clonotypes. Pairwise subsampling indicated that sequencing depth was expected to affect the degree of clonotype sharing among donors. When several donors were compared, the shared fraction of clonotypes was about 5.2% for naive CD4, around 3.6% for naive CD8, roughly 2.5% for memory CD4, and 0.4% for memory CD8. Sampling was limited to blood, and TCR repertoires in tissue likely differ from TCR repertoires in blood. Naive subsets generally had larger estimated clonotype richness than memory subsets did.

Using the deep immunoSEQ assay, multiplex PCR amplified TCR CDR3 regions from genomic DNA. Extracted genomic DNA from each cell subset was spread evenly across all wells of several immunoSEQ 96-well plates, with each plate serving as a replicate. For sorted subsets, each replicate PCR was loaded with approximately 200 ng genomic DNA, equivalent to 32,000 or so T cell genomes. The purified libraries were quantified using a Qubit 3.0 fluorometer, sized with a Bioanalyzer 2100, and then quantified again using the KAPA Library Quantification kit. Each immunoSEQ 96-well plate was sequenced on its own single-read 150-cycle Illumina NextSeq 550 flow cell. In the paper's pipeline: The immunoSEQ output contained only junctional sequences without quality scores, so filtering could not match that applied to full-length reads. Sequences were annotated with PyIR, a Python wrapper for IgBLAST v1.9, using IMGT germline references to assign V/J genes and CDR3. Reads were filtered out if the reads had weak V/J assignments (E-value above 1e-6), no CDR3, stop codons, out-of-frame junctions, or ambiguous translated residues. A V3J clonotype was defined by an identical inferred V gene, J gene, and CDR3 amino acid sequence. To compute the percentage overlap between repertoires, the number of shared unique clonotypes was divided by the size of the smaller repertoire. Three approaches were used to assess repertoire richness: RTK rarefaction, the Chao1 estimator, and Recon v2.1 estimates of unobserved clonotypes. For all TCRbeta clonotypes obtained by the gDNA method from a few donors, generation probabilities were computed with OLGA. Imported from immuneACCESS, the table was reduced by TCRdb to in-frame sequences with V and J called. These copies leave out some clones; in studies compared against another copy, an unresolved V gene accounts for under half, and the cause of the remainder is not known. V and J calls plus clone size are reproduced from that table; the DNA served to infer D and trimming. Within this sample are around 1.5 million clones, with 95% to 99% of them counted one time only. The top ten constitute around 0.45% of the sample.

Source material: naive CD4+ T cells sorted from blood. The cell subset or site label of this sample denotes: CD45RA+ positively selected. The receptor was derived from a man between 25 and 39 years old in good health.

The DNA reads TGTGCCTGGAGTCCCACAGGGAGACAGCCCCAGCATTTT. It translates as CAWSPTGRQPQHF. This sequence uses TRBV30 and TRBJ1-5; the D region possibly corresponds to TRBD1 (6 bases align). The germline V gene (reference sequence) sets CDR1 to GTSNPN and CDR2 to SVGIG. There are 13 amino acids in the CDR3, from cysteine to phenylalanine inclusive. The only DNA kept is the CDR3, 39 bases in frame from the first base. Trimming removed 2 bases from V and 7 bases from J, leaving 12 bases between the germline ends.